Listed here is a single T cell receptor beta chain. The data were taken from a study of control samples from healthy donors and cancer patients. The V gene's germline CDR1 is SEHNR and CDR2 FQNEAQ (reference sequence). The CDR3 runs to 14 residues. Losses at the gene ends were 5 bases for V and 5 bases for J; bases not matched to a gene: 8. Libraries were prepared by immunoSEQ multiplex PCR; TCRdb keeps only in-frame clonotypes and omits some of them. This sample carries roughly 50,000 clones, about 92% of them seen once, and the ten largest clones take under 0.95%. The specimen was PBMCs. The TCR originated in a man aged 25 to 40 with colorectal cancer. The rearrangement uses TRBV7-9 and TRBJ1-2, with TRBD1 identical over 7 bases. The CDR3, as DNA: TGTGCCAGCAGCCCCAGGACAGGCCTATATGGCTACACCTTC. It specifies CASSPRTGLYGYTF.